This T cell receptor beta chain was found in a study of human T cells and chemical hapten exposure (dated by TCRdb to the early 2020s). Broadly, across the study: For sensitization, 2% DPC in acetone was applied to a roughly 2 cm by roughly 2 cm area of upper inner arm skin. Throughout the roughly 23-week study period, patients were also given weekly therapeutic DPC doses on the scalp. Patch testing was performed on the upper back with Finn chambers containing 0.01% DPC, and the patch tests were scored after 6 days according to International Contact Dermatitis Research Group standards. The patient cohort, mostly female, included alopecia areata with under or over 50% scalp involvement, alopecia totalis and alopecia universalis. The libraries were sequenced as a pool, and the TCR yield per sample differed mostly because of small variations in library volumes within the pool. This study followed changes in the peripheral blood TCR repertoire in vivo during primary and secondary sensitization of alopecia patients to the hapten diphenylcyclopropenone (DPC). Patient blood was sampled pre-sensitization (week 0) and at 2, 6 and about 24 weeks after DPC sensitization. Blood for TCR sequencing was provided by twenty-nine alopecia patients at one to four time points (pre-sensitization, 2, 6 and 24 weeks).

Libraries were made using RACE. Data came from a NextSeq 500. During library preparation, unique molecular identifiers were attached to individual cDNA molecules so that TCRs could be counted quantitatively and reproducibly. For every blood RNA sample, sequencing covered both the TCR alpha and TCR beta chains. On the study's bioinformatics: Samples had a median of around 92,000 TCRs, with a range from roughly 23,224 to 700,000. The Decombinator software suite was used to annotate V, J and CDR3 in the TCR reads. Every sample was subsampled to the same number of TCRs (28,000) for the PS versus PT1 abundance plots. TCRs were defined as expanded if absent before sensitization and observed at least eight times at the 2-week time point. TCRdb ran its own pipeline on the public reads, namely fastp trimming at Q25 and MiXCR clone calling, and kept in-frame beta chains. Rows are unified per CDR3 protein, each entry keeping the most common DNA and genes. The V and J calls follow TCRdb's processing rather than the paper's. The sample table lists a few hundred thousand distinct CDR3 sequences, approximately 5% of them with a count of one. Around 8% of the sample is taken by the ten largest.

Reading from cysteine to phenylalanine, the CDR3 counts 14 amino acids. This entry keeps only the CDR3 DNA: 42 bases, framed from base 1. For CDR1 and CDR2, the germline V gene lists MNHEY and SVGAGI. Trimming accounts for 7 bases at V and 5 bases at J, while the number of junction bases matched to no gene is 7. This clonotype was detected a few times. The antigen this receptor binds is unknown. The record has no base qualities; no much larger clone is one base away. Broader findings and caveats from the paper: After repeated subsampling, the strength of the expansion versus patch-test correlation and the threshold at which it became significant changed. Because every patient had alopecia, a presumed autoimmune disease, the patients' immune response might differ from that of healthy individuals. The number of TCRs above 1 in 1000 frequency did not change with DPC sensitization; there was no evidence of global repertoire structure alterations. Significantly more large CDR3 similarity clusters were formed by expanded TCRs than by pre-sensitization or healthy control sets, consistent with antigen-driven responses. Patch test score correlated positively with the number of PT1 expanded TCRs, reaching significance at thresholds 8, 16 and 32 but not at 4.

The time point tag for this specimen amounts to: pre-sensitization, week 0. Reading the label with the study, this specimen's treatment or condition is: therapeutic diphenylcyclopropenone sensitization with weekly scalp DPC. At each patch-test visit, blood was drawn before the patch test was applied. Eligible patients were aged 18 to 70, diagnosed with alopecia, deemed suitable for DPC therapy, and excluded if pregnant. Unfractionated whole blood was collected in Tempus Blood RNA tubes, and total RNA was extracted from that blood. This receptor was taken from a woman aged 18 to 35 with alopecia areata. Some clones in this sample may be carry-over from other donors' samples. The rearrangement joined TRBV6-5 to TRBJ2-5, and TRBD2 aligns with 10 junction nucleotides. The sequencing here drew on whole blood, taken in connection with sensitization to the hapten diphenylcyclopropenone (DPC). The DNA sequence reads TGTGCCAGCATCGCGCCGGGACTAGCGGAGACCCAGTACTTC. The encoded protein is CASIAPGLAETQYF.